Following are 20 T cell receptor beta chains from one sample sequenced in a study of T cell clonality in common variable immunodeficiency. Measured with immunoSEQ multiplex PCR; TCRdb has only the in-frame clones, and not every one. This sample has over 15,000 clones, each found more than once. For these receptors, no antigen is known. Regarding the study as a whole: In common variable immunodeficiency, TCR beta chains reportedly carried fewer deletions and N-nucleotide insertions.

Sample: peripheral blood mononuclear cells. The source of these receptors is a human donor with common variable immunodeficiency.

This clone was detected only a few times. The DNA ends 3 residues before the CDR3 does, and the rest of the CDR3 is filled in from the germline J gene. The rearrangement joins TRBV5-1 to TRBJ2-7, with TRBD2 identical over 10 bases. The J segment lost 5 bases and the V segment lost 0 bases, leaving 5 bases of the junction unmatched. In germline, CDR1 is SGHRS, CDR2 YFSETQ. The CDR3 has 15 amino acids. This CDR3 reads CASSLVASGGDEQYF. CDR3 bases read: TGCGCCAGCAGCTTGGTCGCTAGCGGGGGTGACGAG.

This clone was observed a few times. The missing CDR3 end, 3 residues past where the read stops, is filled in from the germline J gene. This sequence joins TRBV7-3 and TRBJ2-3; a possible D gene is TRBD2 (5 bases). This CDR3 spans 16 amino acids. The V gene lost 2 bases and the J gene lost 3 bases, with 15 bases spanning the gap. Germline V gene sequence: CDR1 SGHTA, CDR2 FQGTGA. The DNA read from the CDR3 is TGTGCCAGCAGCTTAGTGGCAGGACTCGGGACAGATACG. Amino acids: CASSLVAGLGTDT. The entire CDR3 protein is CASSLVAGLGTDTQYF.

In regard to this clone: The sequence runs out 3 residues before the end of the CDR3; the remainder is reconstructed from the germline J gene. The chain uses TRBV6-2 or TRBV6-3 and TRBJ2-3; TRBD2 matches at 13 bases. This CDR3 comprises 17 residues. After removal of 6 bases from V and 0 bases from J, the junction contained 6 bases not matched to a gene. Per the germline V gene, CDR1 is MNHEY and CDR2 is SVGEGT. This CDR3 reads CASSPGLAGASTDTQYF. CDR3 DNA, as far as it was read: TGTGCCAGCAGCCCAGGACTAGCGGGGGCCAGCACAGATACG.

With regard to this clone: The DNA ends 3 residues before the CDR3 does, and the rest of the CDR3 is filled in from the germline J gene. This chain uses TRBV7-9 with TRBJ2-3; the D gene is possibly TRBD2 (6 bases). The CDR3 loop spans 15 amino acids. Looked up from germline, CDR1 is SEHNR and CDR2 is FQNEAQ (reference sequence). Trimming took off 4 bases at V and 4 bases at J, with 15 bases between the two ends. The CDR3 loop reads CASSSGGWAADTQYF. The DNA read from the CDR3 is TGTGCCAGCAGCTCTGGGGGGTGGGCCGCAGATACG.

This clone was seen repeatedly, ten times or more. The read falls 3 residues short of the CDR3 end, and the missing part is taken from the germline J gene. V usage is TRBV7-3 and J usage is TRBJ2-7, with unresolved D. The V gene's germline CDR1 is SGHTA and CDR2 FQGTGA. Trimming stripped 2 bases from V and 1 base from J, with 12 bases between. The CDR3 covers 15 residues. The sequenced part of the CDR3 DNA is TGTGCCAGCAGCTTATGGTCAGGCTCGTCCTACGAG. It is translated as CASSLWSGSSYE. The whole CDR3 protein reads CASSLWSGSSYEQYF.

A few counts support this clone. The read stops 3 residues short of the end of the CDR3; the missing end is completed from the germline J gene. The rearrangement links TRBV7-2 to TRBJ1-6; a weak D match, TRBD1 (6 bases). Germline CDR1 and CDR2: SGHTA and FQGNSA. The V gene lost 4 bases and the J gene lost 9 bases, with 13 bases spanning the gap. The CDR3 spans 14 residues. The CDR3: CASSWTEGASPLHF. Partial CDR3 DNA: TGTGCCAGCAGCTGGACAGAAGGAGCTTCACCC.

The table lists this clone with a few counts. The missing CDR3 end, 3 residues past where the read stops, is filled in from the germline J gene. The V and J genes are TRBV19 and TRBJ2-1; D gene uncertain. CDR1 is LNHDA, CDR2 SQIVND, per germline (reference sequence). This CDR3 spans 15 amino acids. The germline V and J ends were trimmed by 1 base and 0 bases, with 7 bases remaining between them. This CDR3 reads CASSIAGSSYNEQFF. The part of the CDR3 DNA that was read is TGTGCCAGTAGTATAGCAGGTAGCTCCTACAATGAG.

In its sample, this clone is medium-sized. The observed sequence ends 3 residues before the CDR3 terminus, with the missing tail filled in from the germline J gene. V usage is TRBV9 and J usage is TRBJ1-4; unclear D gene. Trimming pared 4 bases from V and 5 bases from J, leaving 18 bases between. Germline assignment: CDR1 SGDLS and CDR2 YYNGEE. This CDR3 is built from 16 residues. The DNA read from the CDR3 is TGTGCCAGCAGCCACCCACGGGGAGGGATGAATGAAAAA. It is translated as CASSHPRGGMNEK. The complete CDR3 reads CASSHPRGGMNEKLFF.

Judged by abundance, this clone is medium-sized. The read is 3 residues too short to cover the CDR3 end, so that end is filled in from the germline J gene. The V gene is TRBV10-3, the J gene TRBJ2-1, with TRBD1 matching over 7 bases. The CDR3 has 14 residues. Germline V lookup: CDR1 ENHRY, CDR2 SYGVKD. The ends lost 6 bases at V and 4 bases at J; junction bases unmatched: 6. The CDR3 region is CAISDRDAYNEQFF. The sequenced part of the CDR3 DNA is TGTGCCATCAGCGACAGGGACGCTTACAATGAG.

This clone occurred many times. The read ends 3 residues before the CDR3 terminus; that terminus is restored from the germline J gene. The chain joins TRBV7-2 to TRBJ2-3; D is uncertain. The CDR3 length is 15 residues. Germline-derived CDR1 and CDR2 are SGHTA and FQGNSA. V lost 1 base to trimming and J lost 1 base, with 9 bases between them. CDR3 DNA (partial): TGTGCCAGCAGCTTAGGACTGGCCGGCACAGATACG. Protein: CASSLGLAGTDT. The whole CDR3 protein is CASSLGLAGTDTQYF.

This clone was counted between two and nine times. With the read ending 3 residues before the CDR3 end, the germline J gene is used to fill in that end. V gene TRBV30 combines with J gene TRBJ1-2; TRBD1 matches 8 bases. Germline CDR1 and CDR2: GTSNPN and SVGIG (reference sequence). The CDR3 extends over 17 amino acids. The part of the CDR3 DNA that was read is TGTGCCTGGAGTGTAACCTTGGGACTTCGGCCAGGGGGCGGC. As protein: CAWSVTLGLRPGGG. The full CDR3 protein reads CAWSVTLGLRPGGGYTF.

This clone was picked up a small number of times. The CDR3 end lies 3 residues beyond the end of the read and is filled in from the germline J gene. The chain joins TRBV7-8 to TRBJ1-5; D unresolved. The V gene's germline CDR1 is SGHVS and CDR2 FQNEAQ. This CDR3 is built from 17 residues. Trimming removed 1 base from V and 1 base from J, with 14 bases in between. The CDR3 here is CASSLVVGAGSNQPQHF. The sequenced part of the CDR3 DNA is TGTGCCAGCAGCTTAGTGGTTGGTGCGGGAAGCAATCAGCCC.

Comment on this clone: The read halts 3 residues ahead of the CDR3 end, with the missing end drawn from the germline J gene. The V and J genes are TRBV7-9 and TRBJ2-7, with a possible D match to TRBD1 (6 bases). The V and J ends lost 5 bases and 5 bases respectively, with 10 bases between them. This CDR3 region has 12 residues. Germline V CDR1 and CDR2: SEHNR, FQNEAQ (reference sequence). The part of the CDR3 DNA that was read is TGTGCCAGCAGCCCAGGGGCGGACGAG. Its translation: CASSPGADE. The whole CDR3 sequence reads CASSPGADEQYF.

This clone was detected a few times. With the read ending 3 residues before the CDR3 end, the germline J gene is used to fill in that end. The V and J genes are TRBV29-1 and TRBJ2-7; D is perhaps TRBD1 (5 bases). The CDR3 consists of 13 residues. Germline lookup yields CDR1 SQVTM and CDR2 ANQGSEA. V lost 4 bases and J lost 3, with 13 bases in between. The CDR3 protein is CSVVAGWNYEQYF. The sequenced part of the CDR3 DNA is TGCAGCGTTGTGGCAGGGTGGAACTACGAG.

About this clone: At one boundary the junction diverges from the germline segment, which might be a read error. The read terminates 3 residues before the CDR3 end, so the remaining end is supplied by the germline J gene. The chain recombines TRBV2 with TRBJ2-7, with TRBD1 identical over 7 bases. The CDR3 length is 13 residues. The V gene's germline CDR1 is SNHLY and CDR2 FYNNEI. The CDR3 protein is CASREGTAYEQYF. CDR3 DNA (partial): TGTGCCAGCAGGGAAGGGACAGCATACGAG.

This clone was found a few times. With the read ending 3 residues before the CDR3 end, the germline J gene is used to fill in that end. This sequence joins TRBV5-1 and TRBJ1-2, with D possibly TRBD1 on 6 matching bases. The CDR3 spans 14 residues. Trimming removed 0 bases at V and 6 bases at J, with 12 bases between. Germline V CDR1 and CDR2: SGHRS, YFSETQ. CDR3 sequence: CASSLAIGGDGYTF. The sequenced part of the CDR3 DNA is TGCGCCAGCAGCTTGGCCATAGGGGGAGATGGC.

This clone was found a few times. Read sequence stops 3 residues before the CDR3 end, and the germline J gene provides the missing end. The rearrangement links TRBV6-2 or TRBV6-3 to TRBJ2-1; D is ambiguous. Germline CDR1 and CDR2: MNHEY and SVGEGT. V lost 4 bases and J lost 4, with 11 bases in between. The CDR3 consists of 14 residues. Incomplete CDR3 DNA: TGTGCCAGCAGTTCACCCCCTCGGTACAATGAG. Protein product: CASSSPPRYNE. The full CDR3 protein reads CASSSPPRYNEQFF.

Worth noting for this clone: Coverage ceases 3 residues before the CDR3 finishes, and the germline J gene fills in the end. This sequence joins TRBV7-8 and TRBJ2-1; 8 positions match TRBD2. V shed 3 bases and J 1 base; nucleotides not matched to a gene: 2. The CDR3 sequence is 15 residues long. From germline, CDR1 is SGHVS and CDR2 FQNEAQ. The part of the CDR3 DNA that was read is TGTGCCAGCAGCTTCCGCGGGAGGTCCTACAATGAG. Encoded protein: CASSFRGRSYNE. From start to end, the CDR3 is CASSFRGRSYNEQFF.

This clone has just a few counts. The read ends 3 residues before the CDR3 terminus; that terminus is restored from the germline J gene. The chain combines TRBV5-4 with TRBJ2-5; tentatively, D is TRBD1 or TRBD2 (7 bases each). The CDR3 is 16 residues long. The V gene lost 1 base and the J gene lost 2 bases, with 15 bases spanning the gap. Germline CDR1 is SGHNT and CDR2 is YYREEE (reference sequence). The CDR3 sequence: CASSLRGGGGQETQYF. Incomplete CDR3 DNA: TGTGCCAGCAGCTTGCGGGGAGGGGGCGGACAAGAGACC.

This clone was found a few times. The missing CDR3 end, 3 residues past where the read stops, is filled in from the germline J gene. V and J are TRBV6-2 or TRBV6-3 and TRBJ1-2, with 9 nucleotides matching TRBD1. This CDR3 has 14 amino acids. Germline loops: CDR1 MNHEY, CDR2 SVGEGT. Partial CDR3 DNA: TGTGCCAGCCTCCCCGGACAGGGGACGGGCGGC. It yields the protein CASLPGQGTGG. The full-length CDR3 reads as CASLPGQGTGGYTF.